Below, one T cell receptor (beta chain) is given with its context. The record originates from a study of blood T cell repertoires in COVID-19. Here immunoSEQ multiplex PCR was the method, and the copy in TCRdb shows in-frame clones only, minus some. The sample includes 270,000 or so clones, 90% of them seen just once. Germline V gene data show CDR1 as MNHEY and CDR2 as SVGEGT. The CDR3 runs to 15 residues. Trimming removed 2 bases at V and 7 bases at J, with 15 bases between. The sample taken for sequencing was peripheral blood. The TCR was taken from a woman aged 55-69 years with COVID-19, enrolled during active disease. The V call is TRBV6-2 or TRBV6-3, the J call TRBJ1-5; D possibly corresponds to TRBD1 (6 bases). The CDR3 here is CASSYGRGSVQPQHF. The CDR3 DNA reads as TGTGCCAGCAGTTACGGGAGGGGGTCCGTGCAGCCCCAGCATTTT.